The present TCR beta chain was sequenced within a study of cytomegalovirus exposure and HLA in healthy donors. Findings and caveats of the study: Cytomegalovirus status was reportedly diagnosed by the classifier with high sensitivity and specificity. TCR beta chains numbering approximately 150 were designated cytomegalovirus-associated. While the bulk of TCR sequences proved rare, some public TCRs turned up in many donors.

Here immunoSEQ multiplex PCR was the method, and the copy in TCRdb shows in-frame clones only, minus some. The data contain around 160,000 clones, almost 85% of them seen just once; the ten biggest clones take up roughly a tenth. With respect to this clone: Its antigen remains unidentified.

From germline, CDR1 is SNHLY and CDR2 FYNNEI. J gave up 4 bases and V 6 bases, and 9 bases lay outside the gene matches. CDR3 length: 15 residues. This chain joins TRBV2 and TRBJ1-5; 7 bases match TRBD1. This TCR came from a man under 40 in good health and CMV-seropositive. The sequenced sample consisted of PBMCs. CDR3 bases: TGTGCCAGCAGCATGAGACAGGGAGGAAATCAGCCCCAGCATTTT. It translates to CASSMRQGGNQPQHF.